Each of the 6 T cell receptor beta chains below was sequenced from the same sample in a study of blood T cells in healthy people across ages. PCR was performed a second time for about 6 to 12 cycles using a sample-barcoded 5' primer and a J-beta primer mix. TCRdb independently ran MiXCR on the 5' RACE reads; one entry per CDR3 protein. The sample shows hundreds of thousands of distinct CDR3 sequences, 21% of them seen only once. Material for sequencing was blood. All receptors derive from a man between 70 and 80 years old in good health.

This clonotype has more than one count but fewer than ten. The chain couples TRBV11-2 to TRBJ1-5; D is unclear. Trimming removed 2 bases from V and 5 bases from J, with 10 bases in between. This CDR3 has 14 residues. CDR1 is SGHAT and CDR2 is FQNNGV in the germline V gene. CDR3 sequence: CASSLSWRDQPQHF. DNA of the CDR3: TGTGCCAGCAGCTTAAGCTGGCGCGATCAGCCCCAGCATTTT.

This clonotype was detected only a few times. The rearrangement links TRBV7-3 to TRBJ2-3, with a tentative D call TRBD2 (5 bases). The CDR3 is 14 residues long. V gave up 6 bases and J gave up 5 bases, with 15 bases separating them. Germline V gives CDR1 SGHTA, CDR2 FQGTGA. The CDR3 DNA follows: TGTGCCAGCAGTCCCCCTGGAGGTAGAGATACGCAGTATTTT. Its translation is CASSPPGGRDTQYF.

This clonotype was counted only a few times. The J gene is TRBJ2-5, the V gene TRBV12-5, with unresolved D. There are 13 residues in the CDR3. V shed 2 bases and J shed 5 bases, with 9 bases lying between them. Germline assignment: CDR1 LGHNT and CDR2 FRNRAP. The CDR3 sequence: CASGLSGSETQYF. The CDR3 DNA sequence: TGTGCTAGTGGTTTGAGTGGCAGCGAGACCCAGTACTTC.

V and J are TRBV6-6 and TRBJ2-7; 8 bases fit TRBD1. The CDR3 runs 14 residues. After removal of 6 bases from V and 0 bases from J, the junction contained 4 bases not matched to a gene. Germline loops: CDR1 MNHNY, CDR2 SVGAGI (reference sequence). CDR3 nucleotide sequence: TGTGCCAGCAGACCAGGGGGCCTCTCCTACGAGCAGTACTTC. Translation gives CASRPGGLSYEQYF.

This clonotype was seen a handful of times. The V and J genes are TRBV6-6 and TRBJ2-5, with 7 positions matching TRBD2. CDR1 is MNHNY, CDR2 SVGAGI, per germline (reference sequence). Unmatched junction bases numbered 9, after V lost 0 bases and J lost 5 bases. This CDR3 region has 16 residues. CDR3 loop: CASSYSSGGSEETQYF. The CDR3 DNA reads TGTGCCAGCAGTTACTCGAGTGGCGGGAGCGAGGAGACCCAGTACTTC.

As regards this clonotype: The junction departs from the called germline gene at one end, perhaps through a read error. This sequence joins TRBV20-1 and TRBJ2-1; a possible D gene is TRBD1 (6 bases). Germline lookup yields CDR1 DFQATT and CDR2 SNEGSKA (reference sequence). CDR3 length equals 15 residues. CDR3 sequence reads: CSASNRESSYDEQFF. The CDR3 DNA is TGCAGTGCTAGTAACAGGGAGAGCTCCTACGATGAGCAGTTCTTC.